The present T cell receptor (beta chain) was sequenced within a study of control samples from healthy donors and cancer patients. The assay was immunoSEQ multiplex PCR, and TCRdb's table has in-frame clones only and misses some. The repertoire has around 100,000 clones, 92% of them found once; the top ten carry about 2.9%. This CDR3 has 17 amino acids. CDR1 is LGHDT and CDR2 is YNNKEL in the germline V gene (reference sequence). J was trimmed by 2 bases and V by 1 base; bases with no gene match: 6. Sequenced material: blood. The chain recombines TRBV3-1 (or the pseudogene TRBV3-2) with TRBJ2-3; 10 positions agree with TRBD2. This TCR was recovered from a human donor in good health. The donor label of this sample is uncertain. The CDR3 nucleotides read TGTGCCAGCAGCCAAGGGGAGCGGGGGGGCACCACAGATACGCAGTATTTT. Its translation is CASSQGERGGTTDTQYF.